The present T cell receptor (beta chain) was sequenced within a study of blood T cell repertoires in COVID-19. Study overall: Acute-phase and convalescent COVID-19 samples originated in the United States, Italy and Spain.

With respect to this clone: A junction boundary mismatches the germline segment, possibly from a read error.

In the original analysis: Researchers report that nucleated cell counts were estimated from reference gene primer amplification. The method was immunoSEQ multiplex PCR; TCRdb's version includes in-frame clones alone and lacks a portion of them. From that table come the V and J calls and clone size; the DNA was used to work out D and trimming. The data show about 220,000 clones, under 90% seen once. This clonotype was obtained from a middle-aged woman with active or convalescent COVID-19. The sample taken for sequencing was peripheral blood.

This CDR3 is CASCLPGYNEQFF. CDR3 DNA sequence: TGTGCCAGCTGCTTGCCGGGGTATAATGAGCAGTTCTTC. The chain couples TRBV5-8 to TRBJ2-1, with D maybe TRBD2 (5 bases). Germline-derived CDR1 and CDR2 are SGHTS and YDEGEE. The CDR3 has 13 residues.